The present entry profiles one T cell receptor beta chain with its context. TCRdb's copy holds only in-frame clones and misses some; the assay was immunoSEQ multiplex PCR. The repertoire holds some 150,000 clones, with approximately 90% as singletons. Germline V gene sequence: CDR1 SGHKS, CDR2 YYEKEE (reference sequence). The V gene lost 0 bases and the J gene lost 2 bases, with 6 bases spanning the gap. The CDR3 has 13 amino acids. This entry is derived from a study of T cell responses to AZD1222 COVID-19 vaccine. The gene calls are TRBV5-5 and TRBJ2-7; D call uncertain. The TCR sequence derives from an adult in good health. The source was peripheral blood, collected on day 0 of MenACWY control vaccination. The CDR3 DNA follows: TGTGCCAGCAGCTTGGCCAGGACCTACGAGCAGTACTTC. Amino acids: CASSLARTYEQYF.